This record looks at one TCR beta chain sequence and its context. What it binds is unknown. Documented time point: week 47, end of study. Doses of 300 ug of mutant IDH1 20-mer peptide were given with topical imiquimod. Sequencing was performed with immunoSEQ multiplex PCR; in TCRdb, only in-frame clones are kept and a portion is missing. The data show fewer than 95,000 clones, with about 81% seen just once and around 5.3% held by the top ten. V gave up 0 bases and J gave up 0 bases, with 9 bases separating them. The V gene's germline CDR1 is SGHDN and CDR2 FVKESK. The CDR3 is made up of 16 amino acids. These data come from a study of a mutant IDH1 vaccine in newly diagnosed glioma. Study overall: Patients were started on vaccination 4-6 weeks after radiotherapy alone, or with temozolomide cycles. Visit V12 happened at week 35; visit V13 happened at week 47.

The genes are TRBV14 and TRBJ1-3; maybe TRBD1 (6 bases). This TCR came from a man aged 40-49 years with glioma. The input for sequencing was PBMCs, taken from a glioma patient whose treatment included an IDH1 peptide vaccine. This CDR3 reads CASSQEGGGSGNTIYF. CDR3 nucleotide sequence: TGTGCCAGCAGCCAAGAGGGAGGGGGCTCTGGAAACACCATATATTTT.